This is a list of T cell receptor beta chains from one sample in a study of blood T cell repertoires in COVID-19. Data came from immunoSEQ multiplex PCR; TCRdb stores just in-frame clones and leaves some out. There are tens of thousands of clones in the sample; 75% to 90% occur only once, and about 7.7% lies in the top ten. Sequenced: peripheral blood. Receptors were obtained from a man aged 60 to 69 with acute or convalescent COVID-19. Each CDR3 is given with its conserved first and last residue. Each record gives: J gene, V gene, CDR3 length, clone size, D gene, CDR3 protein, CDR3 DNA. The D gene is left open where the match is weak. A clone size is listed for some rows: how often the clone was seen (once, few, many), or a class if it is expanded.

>TRBJ1-6|TRBV6-6|16|-|-
CASSSQGISYNSPLHF
TGTGCCAGCAGTTCTCAGGGCATCTCCTATAATTCACCCCTCCACTTT
>TRBJ2-3|TRBV5-1|15|once|TRBD2
CASSFSGRATDTQYF
TGCGCCAGCAGCTTCAGCGGGAGGGCCACAGATACGCAGTATTTT
>TRBJ2-3|TRBV9|16|-|TRBD2
CASSPQRGPRGDTQYF
TGTGCCAGCAGCCCTCAGCGGGGGCCCCGGGGAGATACGCAGTATTTT
>TRBJ1-4|TRBV9|13|-|-
CASSVRLGEQLFF
TGTGCCAGCAGCGTAAGGCTGGGCGAACAACTGTTTTTT
>TRBJ2-3|TRBV25-1|15|-|-
CASSEGSLRTDTQYF
TGTGCCAGCAGTGAGGGCAGTCTCCGCACAGATACGCAGTATTTT
>TRBJ2-5|TRBV27|15|-|-
CASTSSGLSQETQYF
TGTGCCAGCACCTCGAGCGGGCTAAGCCAAGAGACCCAGTACTTC
>TRBJ1-5|TRBV6-2/TRBV6-3|14|-|TRBD1
CASTPGTGRQPQHF
TGTGCCAGCACCCCCGGGACAGGGCGGCAGCCCCAGCATTTT
>TRBJ1-2|TRBV2|14|once|TRBD1
CASRRGTVGNGYTF
TGTGCCAGCAGAAGGGGGACAGTCGGAAATGGCTACACCTTC
>TRBJ2-1|TRBV5-1|16|-|-
CASSLGARGSYNEQFF
TGCGCCAGCAGCTTGGGTGCGCGGGGATCCTACAATGAGCAGTTCTTC
>TRBJ2-1|TRBV7-8|15|-|TRBD1
CASSPGQGALSEQFF
TGTGCCAGCAGCCCAGGACAGGGGGCGCTTAGCGAGCAGTTCTTC
>TRBJ2-1|TRBV3-1/TRBV3-2|19|-|TRBD2
CASSQVLGLAGVLYNEQFF
TGTGCCAGCAGCCAAGTCCTTGGACTAGCGGGGGTTCTTTACAATGAGCAGTTCTTC
>TRBJ1-1|TRBV12-3/TRBV12-4|11|-|-
CASSYSGGAFF
TGTGCCAGCAGTTATTCGGGGGGAGCTTTCTTT
>TRBJ2-3|TRBV30|15|-|TRBD1
CAWSVGQAFTDTQYF
TGTGCCTGGAGTGTAGGACAGGCCTTCACAGATACGCAGTATTTT
>TRBJ1-2|TRBV5-1|12|medium-sized|-
CASSAQGDGYTF
TGCGCCAGCAGCGCACAGGGCGATGGCTACACCTTC
>TRBJ1-1|TRBV29-1|12|-|-
CSAHVGLREAFF
TGCAGCGCCCACGTGGGGCTGCGTGAAGCTTTCTTT
>TRBJ1-3|TRBV6-6|14|-|-
CASRRESSGNTIYF
TGTGCCAGCAGAAGAGAGAGCTCTGGAAACACCATATATTTT
>TRBJ1-5|TRBV6-1|16|few|-
CASSEGVGGGDQPQHF
TGTGCCAGCAGTGAAGGTGTCGGGGGGGGCGATCAGCCCCAGCATTTT
>TRBJ2-1|TRBV6-4|19|-|TRBD2
CASSGLYPGRGGPSNEQFF
TGTGCCAGCAGTGGCCTATACCCGGGGCGGGGGGGCCCGAGCAATGAGCAGTTCTTC
>TRBJ1-6|TRBV14|14|-|TRBD1
CASSRGQGNSPLHF
TGTGCCAGCAGCCGTGGACAGGGTAATTCACCCCTCCACTTT
>TRBJ2-3|TRBV28|14|-|-
CASVNGGSTDTQYF
TGTGCCAGCGTCAATGGCGGTAGCACAGATACGCAGTATTTT
>TRBJ2-1|TRBV5-5|15|once|TRBD2
CASSFTSGSYNEQFF
TGTGCCAGCAGCTTTACTAGCGGGAGTTACAATGAGCAGTTCTTC
>TRBJ1-1|TRBV7-9|14|-|TRBD1
CASSLTGMNTEAFF
TGTGCCAGCAGCCTGACAGGGATGAACACTGAAGCTTTCTTT
>TRBJ2-3|TRBV2|13|-|-
CASRDQGRDTQYF
TGTGCCAGCAGGGACCAGGGGCGGGATACGCAGTATTTT
>TRBJ1-6|TRBV19|13|-|-
CASKTAYNSPLHF
TGTGCCAGTAAAACAGCTTATAATTCACCCCTCCACTTT
>TRBJ1-3|TRBV5-4|14|-|TRBD1
CASSETGYGNTIYF
TGTGCCAGCAGCGAGACAGGGTATGGAAACACCATATATTTT
>TRBJ2-3|TRBV15|15|-|-
CATSRGPPTTDTQYF
TGTGCCACCAGCAGGGGCCCGCCGACCACAGATACGCAGTATTTT